These T cell receptor beta chains were read from a single sample in a study of T cells in Graves' hyperthyroidism and ophthalmopathy. TCRdb redid the calling of the multiplex PCR reads with MiXCR, one entry per CDR3 protein. The data hold hundreds of thousands of distinct CDR3 sequences, with approximately 15% observed a single time. Sequencing was carried out using blood. These receptors were collected from a woman aged 30 to 39 with Graves' hyperthyroidism that later progressed to Graves' ophthalmopathy. The CDR3 runs from the conserved cysteine through the conserved F or W. Each record gives: CDR3 protein, CDR3 DNA, clone size, CDR3 length, J gene, D gene, V gene. A D gene is named only where the DNA matches it firmly. Clone size, where shown, is once, few, many, or a class for clones that have expanded.

CDR3aa: CASSPRGTPLSYNEQFF
CDR3nt: TGTGCCAGCTCACCACGGGGCACCCCGCTCTCCTACAATGAGCAGTTCTTC
abundance: many
len: 17
j_gene: TRBJ2-1
d_gene: .
v_gene: TRBV18

CDR3aa: CASGPRTGGITGELFF
CDR3nt: TGTGCTAGTGGTCCCCGGACAGGGGGTATCACCGGGGAGCTGTTTTTT
abundance: .
len: 16
j_gene: TRBJ2-2
d_gene: TRBD1
v_gene: TRBV12-5

CDR3aa: CASSLNGAKNIQYF
CDR3nt: TGTGCCAGCAGTCTTAACGGAGCCAAAAACATTCAGTACTTC
abundance: few
len: 14
j_gene: TRBJ2-4
d_gene: .
v_gene: TRBV28

CDR3aa: CASGTPKSEAFF
CDR3nt: TGTGCCAGCGGGACCCCTAAATCTGAAGCTTTCTTT
abundance: many
len: 12
j_gene: TRBJ1-1
d_gene: .
v_gene: TRBV7-2

CDR3aa: CASRTIPGQGAFGAFF
CDR3nt: TGTGCCAGTAGAACTATTCCGGGACAGGGGGCGTTCGGAGCTTTCTTT
abundance: many
len: 16
j_gene: TRBJ1-1
d_gene: TRBD1
v_gene: TRBV19

CDR3aa: CATSDWRGFNEQFF
CDR3nt: TGTGCCACCAGTGATTGGAGAGGTTTCAATGAGCAGTTCTTC
abundance: .
len: 14
j_gene: TRBJ2-1
d_gene: .
v_gene: TRBV24-1

CDR3aa: CAWDTTEAFF
CDR3nt: TGTGCCTGGGATACTACTGAAGCTTTCTTT
abundance: many
len: 10
j_gene: TRBJ1-1
d_gene: .
v_gene: TRBV30

CDR3aa: CASRQGSTYKLFF
CDR3nt: TGTGCCAGCCGACAGGGATCCACTTACAAACTGTTTTTT
abundance: few
len: 13
j_gene: TRBJ1-4
d_gene: TRBD1
v_gene: TRBV5-8

CDR3aa: CASSLVSHLRGISYEQYF
CDR3nt: TGTGCCAGCAGCTTAGTCTCCCATTTGCGGGGTATCTCCTACGAGCAGTACTTC
abundance: many
len: 18
j_gene: TRBJ2-7
d_gene: .
v_gene: TRBV11-1

CDR3aa: CSASGFRDRDTGELFF
CDR3nt: TGCAGTGCTAGTGGTTTCCGGGACAGGGATACCGGGGAGCTGTTTTTT
abundance: many
len: 16
j_gene: TRBJ2-2
d_gene: TRBD1
v_gene: TRBV20-1

CDR3aa: CASSEWGGPNEKLFF
CDR3nt: TGTGCCAGCAGTGAATGGGGAGGCCCTAATGAAAAACTGTTTTTT
abundance: many
len: 15
j_gene: TRBJ1-4
d_gene: .
v_gene: TRBV2

CDR3aa: CSVVTGVSTDTQYF
CDR3nt: TGCAGCGTAGTAACAGGGGTCAGCACAGATACGCAGTATTTT
abundance: many
len: 14
j_gene: TRBJ2-3
d_gene: TRBD1
v_gene: TRBV29-1

CDR3aa: CATIPGGTSTDTQYF
CDR3nt: TGTGCCACTATCCCAGGGGGAACTAGCACAGATACGCAGTATTTT
abundance: many
len: 15
j_gene: TRBJ2-3
d_gene: TRBD1
v_gene: TRBV12-3/TRBV12-4

CDR3aa: CASSQEGRGRFYNEQFF
CDR3nt: TGTGCCAGCAGCCAAGAGGGACGGGGCCGCTTCTACAATGAGCAGTTCTTC
abundance: few
len: 17
j_gene: TRBJ2-1
d_gene: .
v_gene: TRBV3-1

CDR3aa: CASSYGGFQETQYF
CDR3nt: TGTGCCAGCAGTTACGGTGGTTTCCAAGAGACCCAGTACTTC
abundance: many
len: 14
j_gene: TRBJ2-5
d_gene: .
v_gene: TRBV6-2/TRBV6-3

CDR3aa: CASSPKPEGATEAFF
CDR3nt: TGTGCCAGCAGCCCGAAACCCGAAGGGGCGACTGAAGCTTTCTTT
abundance: many
len: 15
j_gene: TRBJ1-1
d_gene: .
v_gene: TRBV5-4

CDR3aa: CASSLVGGPESYEQYF
CDR3nt: TGTGCCAGCAGCTTAGTTGGGGGGCCGGAATCTTACGAGCAGTACTTC
abundance: .
len: 16
j_gene: TRBJ2-7
d_gene: .
v_gene: TRBV13

CDR3aa: CASSQDRYTYEQYF
CDR3nt: TGTGCCAGCAGCCAGGACAGGTATACCTACGAGCAGTACTTC
abundance: few
len: 14
j_gene: TRBJ2-7
d_gene: TRBD1
v_gene: TRBV12-3/TRBV12-4

CDR3aa: CASGFSALEGAGETQYF
CDR3nt: TGTGCTAGTGGTTTTTCGGCATTGGAGGGAGCGGGGGAGACCCAGTACTTC
abundance: many
len: 17
j_gene: TRBJ2-5
d_gene: TRBD2
v_gene: TRBV12-5

CDR3aa: CASSSYGRSSEQFF
CDR3nt: TGTGCCAGCAGTTCATATGGACGTTCGAGTGAGCAGTTCTTC
abundance: many
len: 14
j_gene: TRBJ2-1
d_gene: .
v_gene: TRBV28

CDR3aa: CASSQDFFRLNTEAFF
CDR3nt: TGCGCCAGCAGCCAAGATTTCTTTAGGCTGAACACTGAAGCTTTCTTT
abundance: .
len: 16
j_gene: TRBJ1-1
d_gene: .
v_gene: TRBV4-1

CDR3aa: CASSQGAEADTQYF
CDR3nt: TGTGCCAGCAGCCAGGGAGCAGAGGCAGATACGCAGTATTTT
abundance: .
len: 14
j_gene: TRBJ2-3
d_gene: .
v_gene: TRBV3-1

CDR3aa: CASSRGLGTADTQYF
CDR3nt: TGCGCCAGCAGCCGTGGCCTCGGAACCGCAGATACGCAGTATTTT
abundance: .
len: 15
j_gene: TRBJ2-3
d_gene: .
v_gene: TRBV4-3